The TCR beta chain under discussion was sequenced for a study of technical replicates of blood from several donors. The method was immunoSEQ multiplex PCR; TCRdb's version includes in-frame clones alone and lacks a portion of them. Of over 70,000 clones listed, approximately 93% were seen once; the top ten hold about 0.38%. The CDR3 is made up of 14 amino acids. Germline values: CDR1 SGDLS, CDR2 YYNGEE. Germline trimming cut 4 bases from V and 6 bases from J; bases unmatched to any gene: 8. J is TRBJ2-7 and V is TRBV9, with 9 bases lining up with TRBD1. This TCR was recovered from a human donor in good health. The sequencing sample was made of T cells isolated from PBMCs. In DNA, the CDR3 is TGTGCCAGCAGCCCCACAGGGGGCTCACGCGAGCAGTACTTC. As protein: CASSPTGGSREQYF.